This TCR beta chain emerged from a study of CD8 T cells in Susac syndrome. Sequencing of TCR beta was performed on blood CD8+ and CD4+ T cells. Healthy donors, matched for age and sex, constituted the control group. While CD8+ and CD4+ T cells were isolated negatively, TEMRA cells were enriched by FACS. Random-hexamer reverse transcription was applied to roughly 0.45 to 1 ug RNA. Multiplex PCR with immunoSEQ amplified the TCR beta CDR3 across 54 Vbeta and 13 Jbeta. A single record per CDR3 protein comes from TCRdb applying MiXCR to the immunoSEQ multiplex PCR reads. The sample carries 160,000 or so distinct CDR3 sequences, about 92% recorded once. Sequencing was done on a sample of CD4+ T cells from PBMCs. The sequence was obtained from a human donor in good health.

CDR3 region: CASSEGGRIGYGYTF. In nucleotides, the CDR3 is TGTGCCAGCAGTGAAGGGGGCAGGATAGGCTATGGCTACACCTTC. The V gene is TRBV25-1, the J gene TRBJ1-2; a weak D match, TRBD1 (6 bases). The length of the CDR3 is 15 residues. Germline V gene sequence: CDR1 MGHDK, CDR2 SYGVNS. V was shortened by 2 bases and J by 4 bases, with 14 bases between the two germline ends.